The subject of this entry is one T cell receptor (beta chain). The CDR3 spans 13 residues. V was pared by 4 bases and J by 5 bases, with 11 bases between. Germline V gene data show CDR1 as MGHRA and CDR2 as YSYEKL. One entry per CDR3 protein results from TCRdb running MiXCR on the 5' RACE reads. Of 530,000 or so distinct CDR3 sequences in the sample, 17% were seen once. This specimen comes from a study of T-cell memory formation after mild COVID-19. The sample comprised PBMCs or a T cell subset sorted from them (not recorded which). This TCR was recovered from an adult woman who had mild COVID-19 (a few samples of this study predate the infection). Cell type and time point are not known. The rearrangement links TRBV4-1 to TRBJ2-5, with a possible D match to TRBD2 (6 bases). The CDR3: CASSPDYYETQYF. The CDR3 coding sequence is TGCGCCAGCAGCCCGGACTACTACGAGACCCAGTACTTC.